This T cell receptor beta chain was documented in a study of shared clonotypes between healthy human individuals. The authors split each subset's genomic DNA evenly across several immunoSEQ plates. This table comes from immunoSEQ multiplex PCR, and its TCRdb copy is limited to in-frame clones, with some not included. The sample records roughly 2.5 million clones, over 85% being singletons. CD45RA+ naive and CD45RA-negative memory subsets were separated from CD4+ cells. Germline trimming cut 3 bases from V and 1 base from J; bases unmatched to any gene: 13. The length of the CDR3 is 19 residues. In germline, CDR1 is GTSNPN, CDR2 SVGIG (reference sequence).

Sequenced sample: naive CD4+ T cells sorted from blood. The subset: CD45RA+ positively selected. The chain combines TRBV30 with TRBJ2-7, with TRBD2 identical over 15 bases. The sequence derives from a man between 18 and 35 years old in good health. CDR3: CAWSRTGGGLAGGSYEQYF. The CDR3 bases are TGTGCCTGGAGCCGGACGGGAGGGGGACTAGCGGGAGGATCCTACGAGCAGTACTTC.